This TCR beta chain appears in the sequencing data of a study of blood T cell repertoires in COVID-19. Overall study context: The cDNA or gDNA used as material had been derived from T cells, B-cell-depleted T cells, or PBMCs.

V gave up 0 bases and J gave up 0 bases, with 6 bases separating them. Germline CDR1 SGHNT, CDR2 YYREEE (reference sequence). The CDR3 extends over 14 amino acids. In the original processing: Estimates of nucleated cell counts were drawn from the amplification of reference gene primers. This table comes from immunoSEQ multiplex PCR, and its TCRdb copy is limited to in-frame clones, with some not included. The V and J calls and clone size come from that table; D and trimming were worked out from the DNA. The sample contains roughly 100,000 clones, 88% of which appear only once. Sequencing input: peripheral blood. The V and J genes are TRBV5-4 and TRBJ1-2; D is unclear. This TCR was recovered from a man aged 45-65 years with COVID-19, enrolled during active disease. CDR3 coding DNA: TGTGCCAGCAGCTTGGAAGCGGCTAACTATGGCTACACCTTC. It is translated as CASSLEAANYGYTF. Drawing the rest from reference TRBV5-4 and TRBJ1-2, the complete variable domain is ETGVTQSPTHLIKTRGQQVTLRCSSQSGHNTVSWYQQALGQGPQFIFQYYREEENGRGNFPPRFSGLQFPNYSSELNVNALELDDSALYLCASSLEAANYGYTFGSGTRLTVV.